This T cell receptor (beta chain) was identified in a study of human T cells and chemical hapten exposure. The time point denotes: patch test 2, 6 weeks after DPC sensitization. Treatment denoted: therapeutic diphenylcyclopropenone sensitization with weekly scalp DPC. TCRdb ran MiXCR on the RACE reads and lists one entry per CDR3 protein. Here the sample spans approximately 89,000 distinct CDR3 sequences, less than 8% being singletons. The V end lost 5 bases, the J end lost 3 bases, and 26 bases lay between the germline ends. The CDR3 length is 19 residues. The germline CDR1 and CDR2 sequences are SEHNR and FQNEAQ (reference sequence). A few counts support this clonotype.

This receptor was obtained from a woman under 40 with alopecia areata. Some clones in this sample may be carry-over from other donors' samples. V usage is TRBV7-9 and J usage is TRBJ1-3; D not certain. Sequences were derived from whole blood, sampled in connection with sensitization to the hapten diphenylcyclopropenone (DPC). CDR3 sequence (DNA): TGTGCCAGCAGCCCATACCGCTTTCGAGGGCAGCTCGATGGAAACACCATATATTTT. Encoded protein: CASSPYRFRGQLDGNTIYF.